Listed here are 2 T cell receptor beta chains from one sample, sequenced in a study of TIL therapy for anti-PD-1-resistant metastatic lung cancer. Time point given: pre-treatment sample, taken before nivolumab and TIL therapy. The libraries were made with immunoSEQ v3. Only in-frame clones appear in the TCRdb table, and some are missing; sequencing was by immunoSEQ multiplex PCR. The sample records 9,500 to 15,000 clones, nearly 80% being singletons. Sequences were derived from blood, sampled at baseline. The receptors here all came from a person aged 30 to 80 with non-small cell lung cancer.

This chain uses TRBV27 with TRBJ2-4, with D perhaps TRBD1 (6 bases). In germline, CDR1 is MNHEY, CDR2 SMNVEV (reference sequence). Deletions cut 8 bases from V and 5 bases from J, with 19 bases between. There are 15 residues in the CDR3. The CDR3 DNA follows: TGTGCCAGCGGCCCGATACAGGGCGGTCAAAACATTCAGTACTTC. It is translated as CASGPIQGGQNIQYF.

V gene TRBV7-2 combines with J gene TRBJ1-4, with D unclear. The V end was cut by 6 bases, the J end by 3 bases, with 5 bases between. Looked up from germline, CDR1 is SGHTA and CDR2 is FQGNSA. The CDR3 length is 12 residues. CDR3 amino acids: CASSFPNEKLFF. The CDR3 DNA reads TGTGCCAGCAGTTTTCCTAATGAAAAACTGTTTTTT.